This entry concerns a single TCR beta chain. In its sample, this clone was seen a few times. The antigen this receptor binds is unknown. Base qualities are not recorded, but no much larger clone differs from it by a single base. This record belongs to a study of PD-1 blockade in classical Hodgkin lymphoma (dated by TCRdb to about 2020). Study-wide context: Nivolumab dosing was 3 mg/kg intravenously every 2 weeks, continuing until either disease progression or unacceptable toxicity. To define a peripheral blood immune signature of response to PD-1 blockade in classical Hodgkin lymphoma, the study combined TCR beta sequencing with CyTOF.

General findings and caveats noted by the study authors: Lower diversity was observed in patients in whom nivolumab was started less than 1 year after ASCT, and these patients were excluded from later analyses so that confounding by immune reconstitution would be avoided. The study was limited to a single clinical trial cohort, and causes of repertoire differences, possibly disease activity or prior therapy, remained undefined. A significant rise by C4D1 was seen in CD4+ but not CD8+ TCR diversity (p=0.0027 vs p=0.16), with the rise being most apparent in complete responders (p=0.02). Baseline TCR diversity was reported to be lower in newly diagnosed patients than in healthy donors, and even lower in relapsed/refractory patients. Trial patients with a complete response had baseline diversity similar to that of newly diagnosed patients, while partial responders and progressors had significantly lower diversity.

This specimen's time point label, per the study, means: cycle 2 day 1 (C2D1) of nivolumab. Every trial patient had relapsed following autologous stem cell transplantation, and prior brentuximab vedotin exposure was what differed among cohorts A, B and C. The trial cohort was composed of approximately 56 patients with relapsed/refractory classical Hodgkin lymphoma, for whom complete response, partial response or progressive disease was recorded as best overall response. In the multi-cohort phase II CheckMate 205 trial, trial patients received single-agent nivolumab. Best overall response was determined by an independent review committee according to the 2007 International Working Group response criteria. Trial PBMCs were collected just before the start of nivolumab (C1D1) and during therapy at cycle 2 day 1 and cycle 4 day 1. Peripheral blood was collected in 8 mL Vacutainer Cell Preparation Tubes, from which PBMCs were isolated by centrifugation and then cryopreserved.

The Qiagen DNeasy kit was used to extract genomic DNA both from unsorted PBMCs and from the negatively selected CD4+ and CD8+ fractions. TCR beta CDR3 regions were amplified by immunoSEQ multiplex PCR using primers annealing to V and J segments. A synthetic immune receptor repertoire was used to minimize amplification bias, and remaining bias was computationally removed after sequencing. The authors processed their data as follows. Repertoire diversity was quantified as the Shannon entropy index using custom Python scripts. The unsorted, CD4+ and CD8+ repertoires were each analyzed separately, with the exception of combined analyses, where CD4+ and CD8+ sequences were merged in silico. A clone was considered expanded if an increase in frequency of at least 2-fold after treatment relative to C1D1 was found, and a pseudocount of 0.5 was applied to clones undetected at baseline. Clones with 0 or 1 copy at C1D1 were defined as singleton clones, while clones with 2 or more copies were defined as non-singleton clones. Clones expanded in unsorted samples were labelled as CD4+, CD8+ or unknown by matching protein sequences in sorted samples from the same patient. Wilcoxon tests on paired samples were used to test changes in diversity from C1D1 to C4D1. As stored in TCRdb, this immuneACCESS dataset retains in-frame rearrangements with V and J assigned. A fraction of the clones does not appear; measured against another copy, unresolved V genes explain less than half of the discrepancy, and the remainder lacks a known reason. That table is the source of V, J and clone size, and D and trimming were worked out from the DNA. Counted in this sample were 16,000 or so clones; 82% of them appeared once. The top ten clonotypes cover less than 35% of the sample.

The CDR3 sequence holds 18 residues, the cysteine and phenylalanine included. Only CDR3 DNA remains: 54 bases, in frame from the first base. CDR1 is given as SGHVS and CDR2 as FQNEAQ, both from the germline V gene. The junction shows trimming of 5 bases on V and 2 bases on J, plus 24 bases between the germline ends. Source: peripheral blood mononuclear cells (PBMCs), taken before the second cycle of nivolumab. This sequence was found in a human donor with classical Hodgkin lymphoma. The chain joins TRBV7-8 to TRBJ1-1; tentative D gene TRBD1, with 5 bases matching. The sequence in DNA is TGTGCCAGCAGCCTCAGAGTAGATTCTGCCAGGGCCAACACTGAAGCTTTCTTT. This is translated as CASSLRVDSARANTEAFF.